The clone carrying this T cell receptor beta chain was seen a few times. The data belong to a study of identical twins' blood T cells. From the 5' RACE reads, TCRdb called clonotypes with MiXCR, one entry per CDR3 protein. The sample shows hundreds of thousands of distinct CDR3 sequences, about 28% of them seen only once. Germline trimming cut 3 bases from V and 2 bases from J; bases unmatched to any gene: 6. Germline CDR1 reads DFQATT; CDR2 reads SNEGSKA (reference sequence). CDR3 length: 14 amino acids. The sample comprised PBMCs. The clonotype was recovered from a woman between 18 and 50 years old in good health. The chain joins TRBV20-1 to TRBJ2-5; 7 nucleotides match TRBD2. The CDR3 sequence: CSARLAGVQETQYF. CDR3 nucleotide sequence: TGCAGTGCTAGGCTGGCGGGGGTACAAGAGACCCAGTACTTC.